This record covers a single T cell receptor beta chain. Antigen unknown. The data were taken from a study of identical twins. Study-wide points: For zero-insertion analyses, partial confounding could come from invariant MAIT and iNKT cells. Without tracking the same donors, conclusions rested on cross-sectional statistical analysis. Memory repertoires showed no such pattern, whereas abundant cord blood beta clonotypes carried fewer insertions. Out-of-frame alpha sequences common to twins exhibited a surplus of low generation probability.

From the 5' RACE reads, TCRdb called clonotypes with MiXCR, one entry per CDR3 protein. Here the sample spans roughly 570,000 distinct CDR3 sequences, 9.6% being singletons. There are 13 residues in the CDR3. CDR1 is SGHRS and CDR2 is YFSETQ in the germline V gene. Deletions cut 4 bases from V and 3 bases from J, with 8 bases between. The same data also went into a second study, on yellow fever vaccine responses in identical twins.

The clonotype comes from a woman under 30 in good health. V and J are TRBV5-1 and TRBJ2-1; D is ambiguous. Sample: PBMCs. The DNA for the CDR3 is TGCGCCAGCAGCGACGGGTTCTACAATGAGCAGTTCTTC. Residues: CASSDGFYNEQFF.